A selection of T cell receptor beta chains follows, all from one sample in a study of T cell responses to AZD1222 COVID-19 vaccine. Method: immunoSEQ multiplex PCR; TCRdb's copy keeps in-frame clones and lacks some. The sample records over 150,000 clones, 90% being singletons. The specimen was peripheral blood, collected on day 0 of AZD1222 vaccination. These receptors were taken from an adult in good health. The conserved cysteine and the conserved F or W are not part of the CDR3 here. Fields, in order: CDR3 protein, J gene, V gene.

ASSQDASRGGKTQY TRBJ2-5 TRBV4-3
ASSLGSSNQPQH TRBJ1-5 TRBV5-1
ASSLGNRYNSPLH TRBJ1-6 TRBV11-2
ASSPYSDGSQPLH TRBJ1-6 TRBV19
ASDSGASNLVDTQY TRBJ2-3 TRBV2
ATSRDQGGYGYT TRBJ1-2 TRBV15
ASSPLNADSGNTIY TRBJ1-3 TRBV18
ASSLVGADTQY TRBJ2-3 TRBV7-9
ASSIDITGRSDTQY TRBJ2-3 TRBV19
ASSPWPEGTEAF TRBJ1-1 TRBV7-9
ASSAGPGQGAPQPQH TRBJ1-5 TRBV19
ASSLLRFQNEQY TRBJ2-7 TRBV28
ASSPDDFTQF TRBJ2-1 TRBV19
ASSLIASSNEKLF TRBJ1-4 TRBV7-2
ASSYSLYGYT TRBJ1-2 TRBV5-5
ASLPGTVYNSPLH TRBJ1-6 TRBV28
ASSQDRTSSGANVLT TRBJ2-6 TRBV4-1
ASSFRQGATNEKLF TRBJ1-4 TRBV5-1
ASSYSSGTIYGYT TRBJ1-2 TRBV6-5
ASSLRTVNTEAF TRBJ1-1 TRBV27
ASSLVSRNTGELF TRBJ2-2 TRBV11-3
ASGEGGNTEAF TRBJ1-1 TRBV9
ASSSKSSTDTQY TRBJ2-3 TRBV27
ASSSEVFYNSPLH TRBJ1-6 TRBV28
ASSAGQISGANVLT TRBJ2-6 TRBV19